This record covers a single T cell receptor beta chain. The data were taken from a study of control samples from healthy donors and cancer patients. The data were produced by immunoSEQ multiplex PCR, yet TCRdb's version contains in-frame clones alone and is incomplete. Of 110,000 to 150,000 clones in the sample, around 94% were seen once. There are 18 residues in the CDR3. Germline lookup yields CDR1 MGHRA and CDR2 YSYEKL. V shed 0 bases and J shed 1 base, with 19 bases lying between them. The sample comprised blood. This TCR came from a man aged 40-49 years in good health. This sequence joins TRBV4-1 and TRBJ2-7; a possible D gene is TRBD1 (9 bases). CDR3 bases: TGCGCCAGCAGCCAAGAGGTAGCGGGGACAGGGTTATCCTACGAGCAGTACTTC. Translated: CASSQEVAGTGLSYEQYF.